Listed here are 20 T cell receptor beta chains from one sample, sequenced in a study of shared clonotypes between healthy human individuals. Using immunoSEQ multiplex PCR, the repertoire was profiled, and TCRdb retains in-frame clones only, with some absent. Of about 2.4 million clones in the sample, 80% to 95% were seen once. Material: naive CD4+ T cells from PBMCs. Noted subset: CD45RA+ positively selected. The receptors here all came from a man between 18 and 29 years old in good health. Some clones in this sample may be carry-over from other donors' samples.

The CDR3 sequence is CASSSSGTEYNEQFF. The CDR3, as DNA: TGCGCCAGCAGCTCATCCGGGACAGAGTACAATGAGCAGTTCTTC. This chain connects TRBV5-1 to TRBJ2-1; 7 nucleotides match TRBD1. This CDR3 is built from 15 residues. Germline CDR1 and CDR2: SGHRS and YFSETQ. V was clipped by 3 bases and J by 4 bases; unmatched bases: 7.

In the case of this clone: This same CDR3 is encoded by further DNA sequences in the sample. The CDR3: CASSFGLAGQETQYF. For the CDR3, the DNA is TGTGCCAGCAGCTTTGGGCTAGCGGGTCAAGAGACCCAGTACTTC. The chain joins TRBV7-7 to TRBJ2-5, with 8 bases that match TRBD2. Losses at the gene ends were 3 bases for V and 2 bases for J; bases not matched to a gene: 5. The CDR3 runs to 15 residues. Germline-derived CDR1 and CDR2 are SSHAT and FNYEAQ (reference sequence).

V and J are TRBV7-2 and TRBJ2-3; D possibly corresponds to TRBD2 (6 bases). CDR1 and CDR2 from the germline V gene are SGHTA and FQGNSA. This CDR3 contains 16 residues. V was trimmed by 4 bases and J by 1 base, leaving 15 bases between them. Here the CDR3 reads CASSSGLSSRTDTQYF. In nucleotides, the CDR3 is TGTGCCAGCAGCTCTGGACTATCTTCTCGCACAGATACGCAGTATTTT.

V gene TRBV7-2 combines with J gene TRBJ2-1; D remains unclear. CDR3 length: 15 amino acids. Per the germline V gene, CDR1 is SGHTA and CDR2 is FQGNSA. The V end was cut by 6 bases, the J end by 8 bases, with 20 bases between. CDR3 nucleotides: TGTGCCAGCAGGAGAGGTGGGGTTCCAGTGGATGAGCAGTTCTTC. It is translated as CASRRGGVPVDEQFF.

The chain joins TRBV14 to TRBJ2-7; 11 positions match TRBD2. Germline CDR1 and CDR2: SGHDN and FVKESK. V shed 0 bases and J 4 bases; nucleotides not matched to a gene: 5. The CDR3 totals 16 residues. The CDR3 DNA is TGTGCCAGCAGCCAAGACAGACTAGCGGGAAGTTACGAGCAGTACTTC. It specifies CASSQDRLAGSYEQYF.

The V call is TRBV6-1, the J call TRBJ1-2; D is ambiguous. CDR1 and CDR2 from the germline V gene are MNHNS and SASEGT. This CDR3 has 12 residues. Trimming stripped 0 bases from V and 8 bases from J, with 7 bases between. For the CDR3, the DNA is TGTGCCAGCAGTGAAGCGAGGTTGGGCTACACCTTC. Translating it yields CASSEARLGYTF.

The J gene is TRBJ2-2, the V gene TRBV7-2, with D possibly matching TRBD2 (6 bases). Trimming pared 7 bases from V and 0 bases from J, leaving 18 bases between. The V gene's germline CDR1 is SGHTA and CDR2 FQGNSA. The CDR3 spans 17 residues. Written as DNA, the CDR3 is TGTGCCAGCATCCGAGGCCGGGAGCTAGCGAACACCGGGGAGCTGTTTTTT. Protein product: CASIRGRELANTGELFF.

DNA of the CDR3: TGTGCCAGCAGACCGACTTACACCTACGAGCAGTACTTC. It translates to CASRPTYTYEQYF. The chain combines TRBV28 with TRBJ2-7; D gene ambiguous. The V gene's germline CDR1 is MDHEN and CDR2 SYDVKM. V was trimmed by 6 bases and J by 2 bases, leaving 11 bases between them. The length of the CDR3 is 13 residues.

This CDR3 reads CASSAQGAYNEQFF. CDR3 bases: TGTGCCAGCAGCGCACAGGGGGCCTACAATGAGCAGTTCTTC. This chain uses TRBV11-3 with TRBJ2-1, with 8 bases fitting TRBD1. Looked up from germline, CDR1 is SGHNT and CDR2 is YENEEA. The V and J ends lost 5 bases and 2 bases, in that order; junction bases with no gene match: 2. The CDR3 runs 14 residues.

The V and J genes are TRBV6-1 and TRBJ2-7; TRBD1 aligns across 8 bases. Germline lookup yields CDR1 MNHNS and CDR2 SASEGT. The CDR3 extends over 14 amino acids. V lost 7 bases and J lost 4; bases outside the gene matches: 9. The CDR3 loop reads CASTLLGTGYEQYF. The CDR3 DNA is TGTGCCAGCACCCTTTTAGGGACAGGATACGAGCAGTACTTC.

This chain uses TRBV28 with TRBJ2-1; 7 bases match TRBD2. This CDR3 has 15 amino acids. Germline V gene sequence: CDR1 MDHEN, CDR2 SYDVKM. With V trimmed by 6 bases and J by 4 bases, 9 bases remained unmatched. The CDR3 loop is CASRGTGRAYNEQFF. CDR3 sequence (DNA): TGTGCCAGCAGGGGAACGGGGAGGGCTTACAATGAGCAGTTCTTC. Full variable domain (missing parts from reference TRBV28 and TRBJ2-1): DVKVTQSSRYLVKRTGEKVFLECVQDMDHENMFWYRQDPGLGLRLIYFSYDVKMKEKGDIPEGYSVSREKKERFSLILESASTNQTSMYLCASRGTGRAYNEQFFGPGTRLTVL.

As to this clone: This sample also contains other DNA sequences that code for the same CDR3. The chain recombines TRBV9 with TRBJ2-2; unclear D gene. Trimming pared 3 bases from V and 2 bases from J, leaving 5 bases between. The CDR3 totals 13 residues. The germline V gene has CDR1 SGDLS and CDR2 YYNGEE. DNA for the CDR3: TGTGCCAGCAGCGCGACAAACACCGGGGAGCTGTTTTTT. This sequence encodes CASSATNTGELFF.

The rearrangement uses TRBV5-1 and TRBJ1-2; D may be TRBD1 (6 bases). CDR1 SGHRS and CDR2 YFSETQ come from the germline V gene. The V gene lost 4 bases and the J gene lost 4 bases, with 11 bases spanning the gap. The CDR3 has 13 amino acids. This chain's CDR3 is CASSTGQTYGYTF. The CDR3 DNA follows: TGCGCCAGCAGCACCGGACAGACCTATGGCTACACCTTC.

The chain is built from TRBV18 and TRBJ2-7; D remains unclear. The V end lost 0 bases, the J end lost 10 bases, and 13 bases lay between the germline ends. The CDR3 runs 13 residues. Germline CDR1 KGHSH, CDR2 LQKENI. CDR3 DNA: TGTGCCAGCTCACCACCGTCTGAGCCTCTACAGTACTTC. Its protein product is CASSPPSEPLQYF.

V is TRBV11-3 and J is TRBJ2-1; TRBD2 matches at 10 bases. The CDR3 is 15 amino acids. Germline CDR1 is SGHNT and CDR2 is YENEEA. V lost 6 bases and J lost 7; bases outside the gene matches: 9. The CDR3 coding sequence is TGTGCCAGCAGTCCCCGAGCTAGCGGGAGAAATGAGCAGTTCTTC. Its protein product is CASSPRASGRNEQFF. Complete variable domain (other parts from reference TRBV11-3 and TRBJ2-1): EAGVVQSPRYKIIEKKQPVAFWCNPISGHNTLYWYLQNLGQGPELLIRYENEEAVDDSQLPKDRFSAERLKGVDSTLKIQPAELGDSAVYLCASSPRASGRNEQFFGPGTRLTVL.

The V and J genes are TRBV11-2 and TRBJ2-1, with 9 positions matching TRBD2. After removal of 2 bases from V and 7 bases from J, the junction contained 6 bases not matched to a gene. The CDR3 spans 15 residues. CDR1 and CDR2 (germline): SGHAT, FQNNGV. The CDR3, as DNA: TGTGCCAGCAGCTTACTAGCGGGATCGTGGAATGAGCAGTTCTTC. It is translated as CASSLLAGSWNEQFF.

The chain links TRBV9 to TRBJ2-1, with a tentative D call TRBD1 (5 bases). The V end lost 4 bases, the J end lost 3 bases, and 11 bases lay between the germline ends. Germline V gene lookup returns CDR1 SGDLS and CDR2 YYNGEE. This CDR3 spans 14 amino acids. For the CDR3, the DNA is TGTGCCAGCAGCACTCGAGGACACTACAATGAGCAGTTCTTC. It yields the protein CASSTRGHYNEQFF.

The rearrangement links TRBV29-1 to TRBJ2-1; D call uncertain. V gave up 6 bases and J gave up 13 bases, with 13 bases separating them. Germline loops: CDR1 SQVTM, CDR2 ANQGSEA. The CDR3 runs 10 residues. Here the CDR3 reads CSVDAPLQFF. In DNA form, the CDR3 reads TGCAGCGTCGACGCTCCGCTCCAGTTCTTC.

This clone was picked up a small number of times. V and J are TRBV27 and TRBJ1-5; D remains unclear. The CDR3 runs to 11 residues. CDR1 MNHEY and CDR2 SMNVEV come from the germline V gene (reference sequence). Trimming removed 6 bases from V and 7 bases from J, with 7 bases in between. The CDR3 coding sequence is TGTGCCAGCAGAAAAGAACAGCCCCAGCATTTT. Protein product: CASRKEQPQHF.

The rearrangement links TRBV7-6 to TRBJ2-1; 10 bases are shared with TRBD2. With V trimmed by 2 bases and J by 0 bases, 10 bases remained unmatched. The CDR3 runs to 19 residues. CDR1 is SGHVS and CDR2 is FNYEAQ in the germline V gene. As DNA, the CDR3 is TGTGCCAGCAGCTTACTTCCGGGACTAGCGCCAAGCTCCTACAATGAGCAGTTCTTC. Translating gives CASSLLPGLAPSSYNEQFF.